The TCR beta chain under discussion was sequenced for a study of shared clonotypes between healthy human individuals. Study-wide background: The study used three CD4 naive, three CD4 memory, two CD8 naive and one CD8 memory plate per donor. Study-wide findings and caveats: There were few donors, and this limited the genetic and exposure-history diversity represented. In contrast to clonotypes shared by all four donors, non-shared clonotypes had lower generation probabilities.

Note on this clone: Its cognate antigen is unknown.

The repertoire was sequenced with immunoSEQ multiplex PCR; TCRdb's copy has only in-frame clones and lacks some. Of around 1.6 million clones in the sample, 98% were seen once. The study drew its donors from healthy HIV-negative adults without recent acute infections or vaccinations. The CDR3 has 16 residues. The germline gives CDR1 SGHDT, CDR2 YYEEEE. Trimming stripped 4 bases from V and 3 bases from J, with 14 bases between. V and J are TRBV5-6 and TRBJ2-6, with TRBD1 as a possible D gene (6 bases). The clonotype comes from a man aged 25-45 years in good health. The sequenced sample was naive CD4+ T cells sorted from blood. Subset meaning: CD45RA+ positively selected. The CDR3 coding sequence is TGTGCCAGCAGCGGAAACACAGGGCTTGGGGCCAACGTCCTGACTTTC. Translated, it gives CASSGNTGLGANVLTF. The entire variable domain, with the rest obtained from reference TRBV5-6 and TRBJ2-6, is as follows: DAGVTQSPTHLIKTRGQQVTLRCSPKSGHDTVSWYQQALGQGPQFIFQYYEEEERQRGNFPDRFSGHQFPNYSSELNVNALLLGDSALYLCASSGNTGLGANVLTFGAGSRLTVL.